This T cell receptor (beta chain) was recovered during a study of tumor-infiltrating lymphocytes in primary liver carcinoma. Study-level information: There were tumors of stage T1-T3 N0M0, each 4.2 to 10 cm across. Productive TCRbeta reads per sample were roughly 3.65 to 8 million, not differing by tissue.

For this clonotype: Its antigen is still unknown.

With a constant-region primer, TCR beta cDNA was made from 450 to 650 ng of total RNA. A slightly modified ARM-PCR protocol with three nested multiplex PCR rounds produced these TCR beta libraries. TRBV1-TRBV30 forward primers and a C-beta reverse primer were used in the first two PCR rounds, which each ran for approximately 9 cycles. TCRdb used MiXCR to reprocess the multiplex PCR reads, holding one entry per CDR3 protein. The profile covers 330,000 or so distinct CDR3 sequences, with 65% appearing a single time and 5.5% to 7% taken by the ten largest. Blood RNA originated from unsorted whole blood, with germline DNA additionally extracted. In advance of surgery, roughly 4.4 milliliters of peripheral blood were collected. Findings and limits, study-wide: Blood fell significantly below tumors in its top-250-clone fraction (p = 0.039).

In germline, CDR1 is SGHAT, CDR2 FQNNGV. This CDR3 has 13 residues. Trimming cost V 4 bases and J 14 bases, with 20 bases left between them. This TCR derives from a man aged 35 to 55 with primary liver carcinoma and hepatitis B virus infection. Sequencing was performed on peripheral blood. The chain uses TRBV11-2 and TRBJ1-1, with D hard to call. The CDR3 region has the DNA TGTGCCAGCAGCTCCGGACGGAACACTGAAACATTCTTT. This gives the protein CASSSGRNTETFF.